The present T cell receptor (beta chain) was sequenced within a study of T cell responses to AZD1222 COVID-19 vaccine (dated by TCRdb to the early 2020s). Concerning the study at large: Because spike-specific TCR depth and breadth did not differ between the two schedules, AZD1222 recipients who got a second dose at roughly 4 weeks were pooled with those who got a second dose at roughly 12 weeks. Trial participants were enrolled into age subgroups of 18-55, 56-69 and 70-plus years, which contained 148, 28 and 57 TCR-sequenced participants, respectively. A total of 230 to 250 trial participants underwent TCR sequencing, of whom under 220 had received two doses of AZD1222 and 26 had received two doses of the MenACWY control vaccine.

The CDR3 regions of human TCRbeta chains were subjected to immunosequencing. As for the original processing: Repertoire TCRs were checked for matches against a reference library of SARS-CoV-2-specific TCRs that had been generated using the MIRA antigen-specificity platform. Breadth meant the fraction of unique TCRs that were SARS-CoV-2-associated, whereas depth meant the fraction of total T cells that were SARS-CoV-2-associated. Using the MIRA data, every spike-specific TCR was mapped to the spike region that the TCR reacted to and assigned to either a CD4 or a CD8 class. Log10-transformed breadth and depth values were compared by one-way ANOVA with Sidak's multiple comparisons tests. TCRdb stores this immuneACCESS table with in-frame sequences only. Part of the clones is absent; in the studies checked, under half of the shortfall reflects unresolved V genes, and no reason is known for the rest. The DNA gave D and trimming, while V, J and clone size come from that table. For this sample there are around 69,000 clones; approximately 91% appear just once. Roughly 10% of the sample is taken by the ten largest.

This specimen's time point label, per the study, means: baseline before first vaccination. Samples from vaccinated people were obtained from the UK trials COV001 and COV002, which included a single-blind randomized controlled phase 2/3 trial of AZD1222 (ChAdOx1 nCoV-19) in healthy adults. Trial participant PBMC samples were collected at day 0 and day 28 after the second dose for TCRbeta chain sequencing. CDR1 and CDR2, looked up from the germline V gene (reference sequence), are GTSNPN and SVGIG. V loses 4 bases of germline sequence and J loses 0 bases, and the interval between the two ends is 14 bases. The CDR3 numbers 15 residues from cysteine through phenylalanine. This entry keeps only the CDR3 DNA: 45 bases, framed from base 1. Findings and caveats that apply to the study as a whole: The whole spike protein was spanned by vaccine-associated CD4 TCRs, and dominant responses were seen in regions 160-218 and 743-854. Spike-specific TCR breadth and depth rose significantly after two AZD1222 doses compared with day 0 and with MenACWY recipients. Epitopes outside the regions mutated in the B.1.351 and B.1.1.7 variants were reportedly recognized by nearly half of the unique spike-specific TCRs. Conclusions about previously exposed vaccinees are limited because only five to seven AZD1222 recipients were SARS-CoV-2 seropositive at baseline. Because no day 14 peak-response samples were available, repertoires were characterized only after the peak T cell response. Most participants were white British and females outnumbered males, and the authors suggested that clonal diversity may have been underestimated. In the small 56-69-year group, the increase in depth fell short of significance, most likely because of low power.

As for this clone: Its antigen remains undetermined. No base qualities exist here, and no much larger clone lies one base off it.

Sequences were derived from peripheral blood, sampled on day 0 of AZD1222 vaccination. This receptor chain uses TRBV30 and TRBJ2-3; the D gene cannot be resolved beyond TRBD1 or TRBD2, each matching 5 bases. The source is an adult in good health. The sequenced DNA: TGTGCCTGGATCCTCCGGGACCGGAGCACAGATACGCAGTATTTT. Translated, it reads CAWILRDRSTDTQYF.